The clone carrying this T cell receptor beta chain was detected many times. Its antigen remains unknown. These data are taken from a study of regulatory T cells in long-lasting Graves disease. The overall study: Persistence in Graves' disease denoted antithyroid drug use beyond 5 years alongside positive TSH receptor antibodies.

Germline V gives CDR1 SNHLY, CDR2 FYNNEI. V trimming: 4 bases; J trimming: 3 bases; junction bases outside the gene matches: 5. The CDR3 sequence is 14 residues long. Regarding time point: persistent/refractory GD, antithyroid drugs over 5 years with positive TRAb. The authors made the TCR library using RNA they extracted from PBMCs. Arm-PCR with iRepertoire HTBI primers amplified the CDR3 regions for these TCR beta libraries. MiXCR, applied by TCRdb to the multiplex PCR reads, yields one record per CDR3 protein. Of around 430,000 distinct CDR3 sequences in the sample, 22% are singletons; the top ten hold under 15%. Regarding the study as a whole: Under persistent disease, TRBV28, TRBJ1-2 and TRBJ2-5 were used preferentially. Small numbers of samples may have cut accuracy. Among the persistent patients, 2,500 to 3,000 public clonotypes were shared, more than the roughly 970 shared among new patients.

V gene TRBV2 combines with J gene TRBJ2-5, with 7 nucleotides matching TRBD2. This TCR was recovered from a female donor with Graves disease. The source was peripheral blood mononuclear cells (PBMCs), collected when the disease was refractory, from a patient treated with antithyroid drugs. The chain's CDR3 is CASSGGRGEETQYF. CDR3 DNA sequence: TGTGCCAGCAGTGGTGGGAGGGGCGAAGAGACCCAGTACTTC.